Listed here are 23 T cell receptor beta chains from one sample, sequenced in a study of T cell repertoires in cytomegalovirus infection. One entry per CDR3 protein, called by TCRdb with MiXCR from the reads. This table has about 230,000 distinct CDR3 sequences, approximately 22% appearing once. Sequencing was carried out using CD8+ T cells from PBMCs. The receptors were gathered from a human donor in good health (CMV status not recorded). Some clones in this sample may be carry-over from other donors' samples.

The chain recombines TRBV20-1 with TRBJ2-5; 7 bases align to TRBD1. Per the germline V gene, CDR1 is DFQATT and CDR2 is SNEGSKA (reference sequence). The CDR3 is made up of 13 amino acids. V was clipped by 5 bases and J by 1 base; unmatched bases: 4. The DNA of the CDR3 is TGCAGTGCTTTTACAGGGGCCCAAGAGACCCAGTACTTC. It encodes CSAFTGAQETQYF.

This clonotype was counted many times. The chain joins TRBV7-9 to TRBJ2-1; 7 bases are shared with TRBD2. The V gene end was trimmed by 5 bases and the J gene end by 3 bases; junction bases not matched to a gene: 7. This CDR3 has 15 residues. The germline V gene has CDR1 SEHNR and CDR2 FQNEAQ (reference sequence). The CDR3 is CASSAGVGSYNEQFF. The CDR3 DNA follows: TGTGCCAGCAGCGCGGGGGTGGGCAGCTACAATGAGCAGTTCTTC.

Ten or more counts support this clonotype. V usage is TRBV12-3 or TRBV12-4 and J usage is TRBJ2-2, with 9 bases fitting TRBD1. CDR3 length: 16 residues. V dropped 5 bases and J dropped 4; count of bases not matched to a gene: 8. The CDR3, as DNA: TGTGCCAGCAGTGACCGGGACAGGGAAAGCACCGGGGAGCTGTTTTTT. Amino acid sequence: CASSDRDRESTGELFF.

This chain links TRBV6-8 with TRBJ2-2; D is ambiguous. The CDR3 covers 14 residues. Trimming took 4 bases from V and 8 from J, leaving 14 bases between them. Germline V gene lookup returns CDR1 MNHGY and CDR2 SAAAGT. CDR3 amino acids: CASSLLFSGGELFF. For the CDR3, the DNA is TGTGCCAGCAGTTTACTCTTCAGTGGAGGGGAGCTGTTTTTT.

The chain is built from TRBV20-1 and TRBJ1-5; tentative D call: TRBD1 (5 bases). Looked up from germline, CDR1 is DFQATT and CDR2 is SNEGSKA (reference sequence). CDR3 size: 13 residues. The ends were cut back, 7 bases at V and 3 bases at J, with 13 bases in the middle. The CDR3 DNA follows: TGCAGTGTTCAGGACATCTTCAATCAGCCCCAGCATTTT. Its translation is CSVQDIFNQPQHF.

The rearrangement links TRBV7-8 to TRBJ2-1; D unresolved. The CDR3 is made up of 13 amino acids. Germline values: CDR1 SGHVS, CDR2 FQNEAQ. Trimming took off 5 bases at V and 8 bases at J, with 13 bases between the two ends. CDR3 in DNA: TGTGCCAGCAGCCAACTGTTGATGGATGAGCAGTTCTTC. This sequence encodes CASSQLLMDEQFF.

Many counts were recorded for this clonotype. V is TRBV7-2 and J is TRBJ1-2, with D possibly matching TRBD1 (5 bases). This CDR3 is 14 amino acids long. Trimming removed 6 bases from V and 2 bases from J, with 13 bases in between. Looked up from germline, CDR1 is SGHTA and CDR2 is FQGNSA. The CDR3 DNA follows: TGTGCCAGCAGTCCCGGGTGGACAAACTATGGCTACACCTTC. Residues: CASSPGWTNYGYTF.

This clonotype showed up just a few times. The chain couples TRBV28 to TRBJ1-1, with D possibly matching TRBD1 (5 bases). Germline-derived CDR1 and CDR2 are MDHEN and SYDVKM. Trimming pared 4 bases from V and 6 bases from J, leaving 15 bases between. The CDR3 consists of 14 residues. Written as DNA, the CDR3 is TGTGCCAGCAGTTGGGGGGTCTCCGGCGCTGAAGCTTTCTTT. Protein sequence: CASSWGVSGAEAFF.

The chain couples TRBV7-4 to TRBJ2-5, with D possibly TRBD1 on 6 matching bases. This CDR3 spans 14 amino acids. Germline CDR1 reads SGHVT; CDR2 reads SQSDAQ. V lost 6 bases, J lost 5 bases, and 16 bases lay in between. CDR3 nucleotide sequence: TGTGCCAGCAGAAAAGGGGGACCGTGGGAGACCCAGTACTTC. Encoded protein: CASRKGGPWETQYF. Filled out from reference TRBV7-4 and TRBJ2-5, the complete variable domain reads GAGVSQSPRYKVAKRGRDVALRCDSISGHVTLYWYRQTLGQGSEVLTYSQSDAQRDKSGRPSGRFSAERPERSVSTLKIQRTEQGDSAVYLCASRKGGPWETQYFGPGTRLLVL.

This clonotype was picked up many times. The rearrangement joins TRBV14 to TRBJ2-7; 7 bases fit TRBD2. The CDR3 is 15 amino acids. The J segment lost 3 bases and the V segment lost 0 bases, leaving 5 bases of the junction unmatched. Germline V gives CDR1 SGHDN, CDR2 FVKESK. The chain's CDR3 is CASSQENSGYYEQYF. The CDR3 nucleotides read TGTGCCAGCAGCCAAGAGAATAGCGGGTACTACGAGCAGTACTTC.

There are a few counts of this clonotype. The chain carries TRBV20-1 and TRBJ1-1, with a tentative D call TRBD1 (5 bases). In germline, CDR1 is DFQATT, CDR2 SNEGSKA (reference sequence). V was clipped by 3 bases and J by 5 bases, with 13 bases between them. CDR3 length equals 13 residues. The CDR3 DNA is TGCAGTGCTAGGGGGGAGGGGCAAACTGAAGCTTTCTTT. Amino acids: CSARGEGQTEAFF.

This clonotype came up a few times. The V and J genes are TRBV29-1 and TRBJ2-2; 11 nucleotides agree with TRBD1. Germline assignment: CDR1 SQVTM and CDR2 ANQGSEA. CDR3 length: 15 amino acids. The ends lost 0 bases at V and 8 bases at J; junction bases unmatched: 5. The CDR3 sequence is CSVEDPDRGLGELFF. The CDR3, as DNA: TGCAGCGTTGAAGACCCGGACAGGGGGCTTGGGGAGCTGTTTTTT.

The J gene is TRBJ2-3, the V gene TRBV29-1; D remains unclear. CDR3 size: 13 residues. Germline loops: CDR1 SQVTM, CDR2 ANQGSEA. Trimming removed 6 bases from V and 1 base from J, with 11 bases in between. The CDR3 nucleotides are TGCAGCGTGCATGTCAGCGGCACAGATACGCAGTATTTT. Its translation is CSVHVSGTDTQYF.

This clonotype was recorded a few times. The rearrangement uses TRBV5-1 and TRBJ2-1, with D unresolved. Germline V gene sequence: CDR1 SGHRS, CDR2 YFSETQ. V was pared by 1 base and J by 3 bases, with 5 bases between. The CDR3 has 13 residues. The CDR3 protein is CASSLSDYNEQFF. The CDR3 DNA sequence: TGCGCCAGCAGCTTGTCAGACTACAATGAGCAGTTCTTC.

J is TRBJ1-1 and V is TRBV18; 10 bases agree with TRBD1. The CDR3 sequence is 16 residues long. V gave up 2 bases and J gave up 4 bases; unmatched junction bases: 7. Germline loops: CDR1 KGHSH, CDR2 LQKENI. The CDR3 here is CASSPIPRTGGTEAFF. CDR3 sequence (DNA): TGTGCCAGCTCACCAATTCCCCGGACAGGGGGCACTGAAGCTTTCTTT.

In DNA form, the CDR3 reads TGCGCCAGCAGCCCGGGGACAGGGTCAGACCATGAGCAGTTCTTC. Translation: CASSPGTGSDHEQFF. V is TRBV5-1 and J is TRBJ2-1, with 9 positions matching TRBD1. CDR3 length: 15 amino acids. CDR1 is SGHRS and CDR2 is YFSETQ in the germline V gene. After removal of 4 bases from V and 8 bases from J, the junction contained 10 bases not matched to a gene.

The chain links TRBV12-3 or TRBV12-4 to TRBJ1-2; TRBD1 aligns across 8 bases. Losses at the gene ends were 6 bases for V and 6 bases for J; bases not matched to a gene: 6. The CDR3 runs 13 residues. CDR3 in amino acids: CASRTGAEDGYTF. DNA of the CDR3: TGTGCCAGCAGGACAGGGGCGGAGGATGGCTACACCTTC.

This clonotype was recorded a few times. The V call is TRBV7-9, the J call TRBJ1-1; TRBD1 agrees at 11 bases. This CDR3 comprises 19 residues. With 5 bases clipped from V and 1 base from J, the junction kept 15 bases outside the gene matches. Germline V lookup: CDR1 SEHNR, CDR2 FQNEAQ (reference sequence). The CDR3 DNA follows: TGTGCCAGCAGCATCATTAGAGGTTTGGGACAGGGGGAGAACACTGAAGCTTTCTTT. Protein sequence: CASSIIRGLGQGENTEAFF.

This clonotype was counted many times. J is TRBJ1-2 and V is TRBV7-8; D uncertain. CDR3 length: 12 amino acids. The V and J ends lost 4 bases and 8 bases respectively, with 11 bases between them. Germline lookup yields CDR1 SGHVS and CDR2 FQNEAQ. The CDR3 DNA reads as TGTGCCAGCAGCTGGTTTTGGGGAGGCTACACCTTC. It specifies CASSWFWGGYTF.

CDR3 nucleotides: TGTGCCAGCAAGACAGACTCCTATAATTCACCCCTCCACTTT. Protein product: CASKTDSYNSPLHF. This chain joins TRBV2 and TRBJ1-6; TRBD1 might be the D (5 bases). CDR3 size: 14 residues. The V end lost 7 bases, the J end lost 0 bases, and 7 bases lay between the germline ends. CDR1 and CDR2 (germline): SNHLY, FYNNEI.

The gene calls are TRBV4-1 and TRBJ2-2; no clear D. Germline V gene sequence: CDR1 MGHRA, CDR2 YSYEKL. The CDR3 length is 14 residues. The V and J ends lost 0 bases and 1 base respectively, with 3 bases between them. CDR3 in DNA: TGCGCCAGCAGCCAAGAAGAGAACACCGGGGAGCTGTTTTTT. It encodes CASSQEENTGELFF.

This clonotype has a count of ten or more. The rearrangement uses TRBV20-1 and TRBJ2-1, with TRBD2 matching over 9 bases. The length of the CDR3 is 15 residues. V trimming: 0 bases; J trimming: 0 bases; junction bases outside the gene matches: 0. The germline gives CDR1 DFQATT, CDR2 SNEGSKA (reference sequence). CDR3 region: CSARERGGSYNEQFF. The CDR3 DNA reads TGCAGTGCTAGAGAGCGGGGGGGCTCCTACAATGAGCAGTTCTTC.

This clonotype was recorded many times. The chain links TRBV14 to TRBJ1-2; 8 positions match TRBD1. The trim removed 6 bases at V and 4 bases at J, leaving 10 bases unmatched. CDR1 and CDR2 (germline): SGHDN, FVKESK. This CDR3 comprises 15 residues. The CDR3 loop is CASSPESGGAYGYTF. Written as DNA, the CDR3 is TGTGCCAGCAGTCCAGAATCAGGGGGCGCCTATGGCTACACCTTC.